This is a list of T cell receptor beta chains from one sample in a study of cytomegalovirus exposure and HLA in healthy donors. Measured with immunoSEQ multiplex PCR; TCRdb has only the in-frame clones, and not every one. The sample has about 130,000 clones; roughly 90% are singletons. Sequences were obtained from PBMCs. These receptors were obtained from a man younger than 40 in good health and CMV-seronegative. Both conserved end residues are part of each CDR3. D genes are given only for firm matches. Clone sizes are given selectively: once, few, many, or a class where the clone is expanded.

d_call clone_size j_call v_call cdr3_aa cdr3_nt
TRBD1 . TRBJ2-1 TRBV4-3 CASSREKTGTAYSYNEQFF TGCGCCAGCAGCCGAGAAAAGACCGGGACAGCATACTCCTACAATGAGCAGTTCTTC
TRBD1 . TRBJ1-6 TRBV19 CASSAKDRGVSPLHF TGTGCCAGTAGTGCCAAGGACAGGGGGGTTTCACCCCTCCACTTT
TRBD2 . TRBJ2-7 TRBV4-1 CASSHAGGYEQYF TGCGCCAGCAGCCACGCGGGAGGCTACGAGCAGTACTTC
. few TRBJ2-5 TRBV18 CASSRQLGETQYF TGTGCCAGCTCAAGACAGCTCGGCGAGACCCAGTACTTC
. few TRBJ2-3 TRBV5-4 CASSLATDTQYF TGTGCCAGCAGCTTGGCGACAGATACGCAGTATTTT
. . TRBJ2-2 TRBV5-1 CASSLAGPDYNTGELFF TGCGCCAGCAGCTTGGCCGGACCCGACTATAACACCGGGGAGCTGTTTTTT
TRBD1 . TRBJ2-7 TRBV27 CASSRRTGQWHEQYF TGTGCCAGCAGTAGAAGGACAGGGCAATGGCACGAGCAGTACTTC
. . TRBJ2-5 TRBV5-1 CASSWGLTAGLETQYF TGCGCCAGCAGCTGGGGACTCACAGCTGGGTTAGAGACCCAGTACTTC
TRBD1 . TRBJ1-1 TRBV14 CASSQARQGRRGTEAFF TGTGCCAGCAGCCAGGCCAGACAGGGGCGCCGGGGCACTGAAGCTTTCTTT
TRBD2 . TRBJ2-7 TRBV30 CAWSVASGTYEQYF TGTGCCTGGAGTGTGGCTAGCGGGACTTACGAGCAGTACTTC
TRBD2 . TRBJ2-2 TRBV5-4 CASSLGLASNTGELFF TGTGCCAGCAGCTTGGGACTAGCGAGTAACACCGGGGAGCTGTTTTTT
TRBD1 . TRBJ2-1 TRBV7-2 CASSQGTGGNNEQFF TGTGCCAGCAGCCAGGGGACAGGGGGGAACAATGAGCAGTTCTTC